A selection of T cell receptor beta chains follows, all from one sample in a study of blood T cell repertoires in COVID-19. Repertoires were generated with immunoSEQ multiplex PCR, while TCRdb's copy carries only in-frame clones and drops some. The sample yields around 180,000 clones, under 90% seen once. The sequenced sample consisted of peripheral blood. Receptors were obtained from a woman over 75 with active or convalescent COVID-19. Both conserved end residues are trimmed from each CDR3. A D gene is named only where the DNA matches it firmly. Clone size, where shown, is once, few, many, or a class for clones that have expanded.

TRBV11-2	NA	TRBJ2-1	TRBD2	ASSSLAENFRGEQF
TRBV9	NA	TRBJ1-2	NA	ASSVLPGSDGYT
TRBV7-9	few	TRBJ2-7	NA	ASSLVLNRQLASFEQY
TRBV12-3/TRBV12-4	NA	TRBJ1-5	NA	ASSFHTQPQH
TRBV9	NA	TRBJ2-6	TRBD1	ASSVGAGTDSGANVLT
TRBV28	NA	TRBJ2-1	TRBD2	ASQTSGHNEQF
TRBV20-1	NA	TRBJ2-5	NA	SASPEQETQY
TRBV19	few	TRBJ2-3	NA	ATKLREDTQY
TRBV5-1	NA	TRBJ2-1	TRBD2	ASSLAGATFNEQF
TRBV7-2	NA	TRBJ1-2	TRBD1	ASSSLQGARGYGYT
TRBV10-3	once	TRBJ2-1	NA	AIRRDQVGEQF
TRBV7-2	NA	TRBJ2-1	NA	ASSLEEWNEQF
TRBV18	once	TRBJ2-5	TRBD2	ASSRTSPSETQY
TRBV5-3	NA	TRBJ2-3	NA	ARSLHQAGDTQY
TRBV23-1	NA	TRBJ2-1	NA	ASSHSVRRRGNEQF
TRBV3-1/TRBV3-2	once	TRBJ2-7	NA	ASSLRDHATQPYEQY
TRBV28	NA	TRBJ2-1	NA	ASSLVGEGYEQF
TRBV9	NA	TRBJ2-1	TRBD2	ASSSSGTSDYNEQF
TRBV27	NA	TRBJ2-3	TRBD2	ASSSTPRTSGRGTDTQY
TRBV2	NA	TRBJ2-1	TRBD2	ASSVLVREGEQF
TRBV5-1	NA	TRBJ2-7	NA	ASSRTGKHEQY
TRBV18	NA	TRBJ2-7	TRBD1	ASSPTGTGSPEQY
TRBV3-1/TRBV3-2	few	TRBJ1-1	TRBD1	ASRDRGANTEAF
TRBV6-1	NA	TRBJ1-1	NA	ASSDPGFMNTEAF
TRBV10-3	once	TRBJ1-5	NA	AISVGESMNQPQH
TRBV6-6	NA	TRBJ2-5	TRBD2	ASSPWGSGRAVKTQY
TRBV5-1	NA	TRBJ2-2	TRBD1	ASSLTGINTGELF